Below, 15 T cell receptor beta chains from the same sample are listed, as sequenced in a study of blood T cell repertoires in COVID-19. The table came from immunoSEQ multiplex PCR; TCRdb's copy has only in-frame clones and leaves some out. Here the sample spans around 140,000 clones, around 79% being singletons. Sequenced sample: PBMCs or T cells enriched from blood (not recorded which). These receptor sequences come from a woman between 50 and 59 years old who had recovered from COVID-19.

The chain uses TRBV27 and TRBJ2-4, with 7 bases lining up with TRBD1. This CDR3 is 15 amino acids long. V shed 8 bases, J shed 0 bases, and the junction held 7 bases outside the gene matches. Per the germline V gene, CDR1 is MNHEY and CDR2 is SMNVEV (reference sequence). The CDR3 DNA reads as TGTGCCAGCGACGACAGGGCCCTAGCCAAAAACATTCAGTACTTC. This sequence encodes CASDDRALAKNIQYF.

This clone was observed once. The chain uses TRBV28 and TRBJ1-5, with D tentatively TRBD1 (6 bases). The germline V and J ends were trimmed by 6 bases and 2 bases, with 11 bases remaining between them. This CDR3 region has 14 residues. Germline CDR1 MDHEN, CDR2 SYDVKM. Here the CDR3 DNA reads TGTGCCAGCAGGGAGGGGGGGGGCAATCAGCCCCAGCATTTT. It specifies CASREGGGNQPQHF.

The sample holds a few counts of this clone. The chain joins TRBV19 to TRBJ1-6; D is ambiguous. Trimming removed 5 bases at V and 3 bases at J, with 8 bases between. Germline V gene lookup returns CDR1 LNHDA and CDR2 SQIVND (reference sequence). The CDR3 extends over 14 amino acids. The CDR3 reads CASSGGSYNSPLHF. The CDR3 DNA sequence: TGTGCCAGTAGTGGCGGCAGCTATAATTCACCCCTCCACTTT.

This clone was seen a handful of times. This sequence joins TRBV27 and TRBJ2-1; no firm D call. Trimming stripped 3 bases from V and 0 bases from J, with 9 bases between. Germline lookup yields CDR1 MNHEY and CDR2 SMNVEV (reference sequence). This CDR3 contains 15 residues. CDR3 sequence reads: CASSFQPGSYNEQFF. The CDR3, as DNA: TGTGCCAGCAGTTTTCAACCGGGCTCCTACAATGAGCAGTTCTTC.

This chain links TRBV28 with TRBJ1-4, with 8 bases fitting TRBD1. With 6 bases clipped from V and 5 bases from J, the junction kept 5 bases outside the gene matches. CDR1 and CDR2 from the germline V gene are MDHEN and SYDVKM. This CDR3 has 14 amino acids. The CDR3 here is CASRDRDLNEKLFF. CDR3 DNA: TGTGCCAGCAGGGACAGGGACTTAAATGAAAAACTGTTTTTT.

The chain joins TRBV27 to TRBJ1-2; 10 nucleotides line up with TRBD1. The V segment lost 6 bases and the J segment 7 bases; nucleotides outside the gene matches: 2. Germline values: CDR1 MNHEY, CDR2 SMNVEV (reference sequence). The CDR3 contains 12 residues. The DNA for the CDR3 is TGTGCCAGCAGCGGACAGGGGGTTGGCTACACCTTC. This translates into CASSGQGVGYTF.

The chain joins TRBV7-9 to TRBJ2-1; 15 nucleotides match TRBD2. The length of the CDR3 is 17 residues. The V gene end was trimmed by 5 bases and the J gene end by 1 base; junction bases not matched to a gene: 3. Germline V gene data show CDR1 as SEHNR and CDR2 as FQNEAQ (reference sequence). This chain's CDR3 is CASSRGTSGRSYNEQFF. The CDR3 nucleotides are TGTGCCAGCAGCCGCGGGACTAGCGGGAGGTCCTACAATGAGCAGTTCTTC.

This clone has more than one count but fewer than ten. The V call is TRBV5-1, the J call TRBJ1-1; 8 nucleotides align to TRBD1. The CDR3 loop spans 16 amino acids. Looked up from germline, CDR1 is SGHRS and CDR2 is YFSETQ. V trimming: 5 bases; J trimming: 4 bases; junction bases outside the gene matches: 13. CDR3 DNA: TGCGCCAGCAGAACGATTGGGACAGGAAGCGGCACTGAAGCTTTCTTT. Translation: CASRTIGTGSGTEAFF. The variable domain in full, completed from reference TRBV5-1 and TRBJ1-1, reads KAGVTQTPRYLIKTRGQQVTLSCSPISGHRSVSWYQQTPGQGLQFLFEYFSETQRNKGNFPGRFSGRQFSNSRSEMNVSTLELGDSALYLCASRTIGTGSGTEAFFGQGTRLTVV.

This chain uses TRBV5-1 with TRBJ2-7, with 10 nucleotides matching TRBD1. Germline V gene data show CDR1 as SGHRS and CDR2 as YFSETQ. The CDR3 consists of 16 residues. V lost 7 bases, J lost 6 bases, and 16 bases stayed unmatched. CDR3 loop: CASSSSGTGAAREQYF. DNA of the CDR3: TGCGCCAGCTCCTCCTCCGGGACAGGGGCCGCCCGCGAGCAGTACTTC.

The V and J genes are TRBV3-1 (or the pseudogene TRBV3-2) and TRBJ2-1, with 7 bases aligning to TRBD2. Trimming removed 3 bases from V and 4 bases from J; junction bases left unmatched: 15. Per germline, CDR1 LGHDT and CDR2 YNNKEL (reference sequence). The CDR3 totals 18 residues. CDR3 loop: CASSQGFPGEGHYNEQFF. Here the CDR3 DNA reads TGTGCCAGCAGCCAGGGCTTCCCGGGGGAGGGCCATTACAATGAGCAGTTCTTC.

CDR3 in DNA: TGTGCCATCAGTGACGACAGGGGAATGGTCGAGCAGTACTTC. It codes for CAISDDRGMVEQYF. The chain recombines TRBV10-3 with TRBJ2-7, with TRBD1 identical over 8 bases. The CDR3 runs to 14 residues. V gave up 3 bases and J gave up 6 bases; unmatched junction bases: 7. Germline CDR1 is ENHRY and CDR2 is SYGVKD.

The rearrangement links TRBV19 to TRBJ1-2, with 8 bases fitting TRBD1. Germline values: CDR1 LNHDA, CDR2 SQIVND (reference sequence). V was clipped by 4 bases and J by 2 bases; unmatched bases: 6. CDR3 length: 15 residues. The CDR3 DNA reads TGTGCCAGTAGTACCAGGACAGGGTCCAACTATGGCTACACCTTC. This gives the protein CASSTRTGSNYGYTF.

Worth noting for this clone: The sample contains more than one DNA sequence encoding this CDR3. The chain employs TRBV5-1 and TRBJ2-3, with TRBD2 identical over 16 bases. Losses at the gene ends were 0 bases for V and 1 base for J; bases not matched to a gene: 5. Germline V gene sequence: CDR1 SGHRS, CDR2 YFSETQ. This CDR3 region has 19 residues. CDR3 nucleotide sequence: TGCGCCAGCAGCTTGGGGGGACTAGCGGGAGGGCCCCGCACAGATACGCAGTATTTT. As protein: CASSLGGLAGGPRTDTQYF. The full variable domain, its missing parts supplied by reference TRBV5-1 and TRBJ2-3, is KAGVTQTPRYLIKTRGQQVTLSCSPISGHRSVSWYQQTPGQGLQFLFEYFSETQRNKGNFPGRFSGRQFSNSRSEMNVSTLELGDSALYLCASSLGGLAGGPRTDTQYFGPGTRLTVL.

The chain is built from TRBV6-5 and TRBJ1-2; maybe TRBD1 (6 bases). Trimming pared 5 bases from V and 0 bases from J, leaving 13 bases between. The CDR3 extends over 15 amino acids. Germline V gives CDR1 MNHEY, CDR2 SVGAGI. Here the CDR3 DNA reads TGTGCCAGCAGTATAACAGGGAGAGCTAACTATGGCTACACCTTC. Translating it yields CASSITGRANYGYTF.

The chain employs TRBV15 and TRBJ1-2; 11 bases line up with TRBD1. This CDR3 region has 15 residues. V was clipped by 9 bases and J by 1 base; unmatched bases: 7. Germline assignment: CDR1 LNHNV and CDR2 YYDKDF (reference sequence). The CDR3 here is CATRTGGPLNYGYTF. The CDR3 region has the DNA TGTGCCACACGGACAGGGGGCCCCCTTAACTATGGCTACACCTTC.